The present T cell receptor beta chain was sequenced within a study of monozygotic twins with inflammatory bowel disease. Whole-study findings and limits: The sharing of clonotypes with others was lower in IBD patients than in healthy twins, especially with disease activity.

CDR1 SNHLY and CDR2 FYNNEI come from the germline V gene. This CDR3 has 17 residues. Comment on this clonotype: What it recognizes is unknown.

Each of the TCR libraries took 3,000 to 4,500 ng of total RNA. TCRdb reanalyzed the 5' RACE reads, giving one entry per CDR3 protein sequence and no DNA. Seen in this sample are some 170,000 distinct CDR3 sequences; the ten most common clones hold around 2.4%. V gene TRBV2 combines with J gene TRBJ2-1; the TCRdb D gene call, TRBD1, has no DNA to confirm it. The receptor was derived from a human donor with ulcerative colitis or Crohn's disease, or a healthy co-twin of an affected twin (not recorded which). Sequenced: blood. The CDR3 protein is CASNRQGASGLYNEQFF.